These 20 T cell receptor beta chains originate from one sample sequenced in a study of blood T cell repertoires in COVID-19. TCRdb keeps only in-frame clones here, not all; method: immunoSEQ multiplex PCR. Of about 64,000 clones in the sample, 80% to 90% are singletons; the top ten hold roughly 40%. The sequenced sample was peripheral blood. The source is a woman aged 55-69 years with COVID-19, enrolled during active disease.

V usage is TRBV7-8 and J usage is TRBJ2-5; maybe TRBD1 (6 bases). V was trimmed by 5 bases and J by 4 bases, leaving 17 bases between them. This CDR3 contains 15 residues. Germline CDR1 and CDR2: SGHVS and FQNEAQ. The CDR3 DNA reads TGTGCCAGCAGCCACCGGGACAATAAGGGAGAGACCCAGTACTTC. Encoded protein: CASSHRDNKGETQYF. Variable domain in full (rest from reference TRBV7-8 and TRBJ2-5): GAGVSQSPRYKVAKRGQDVALRCDPISGHVSLFWYQQALGQGPEFLTYFQNEAQLDKSGLPSDRFFAERPEGSVSTLKIQRTQQEDSAVYLCASSHRDNKGETQYFGPGTRLLVL.

The gene calls are TRBV7-9 and TRBJ1-1; TRBD1 might be the D (6 bases). The CDR3 runs to 15 residues. Germline V gives CDR1 SEHNR, CDR2 FQNEAQ (reference sequence). The ends were cut back, 2 bases at V and 2 bases at J, with 12 bases in the middle. CDR3: CASSLTGTTNTEAFF. In DNA, the CDR3 is TGTGCCAGCAGCTTAACCGGGACAACCAACACTGAAGCTTTCTTT.

This chain uses TRBV28 with TRBJ1-4, with 7 bases lining up with TRBD1. Germline V CDR1 and CDR2: MDHEN, SYDVKM. This CDR3 contains 15 residues. The V and J ends lost 2 bases and 5 bases, in that order; junction bases with no gene match: 5. Written as DNA, the CDR3 is TGTGCCAGCAGTTTAGAAGGGGGCGCGAATGAAAAACTGTTTTTT. Translation gives CASSLEGGANEKLFF.

This chain joins TRBV27 and TRBJ2-5, with 7 bases fitting TRBD1. Germline V lookup: CDR1 MNHEY, CDR2 SMNVEV (reference sequence). This CDR3 spans 14 amino acids. The ends lost 5 bases at V and 3 bases at J; junction bases unmatched: 6. CDR3 loop: CASSGTGTEETQYF. In DNA, the CDR3 is TGTGCCAGCAGTGGTACCGGGACAGAAGAGACCCAGTACTTC.

V usage is TRBV19 and J usage is TRBJ2-5; possible D gene TRBD1, 5 bases. Trimming cost V 3 bases and J 3 bases, with 8 bases left between them. The CDR3 is 13 residues long. Germline loops: CDR1 LNHDA, CDR2 SQIVND (reference sequence). The chain's CDR3 is CASSMGREETQYF. DNA of the CDR3: TGTGCCAGTAGTATGGGCAGGGAAGAGACCCAGTACTTC.

This chain links TRBV5-5 with TRBJ1-1; TRBD1 might be the D (5 bases). This CDR3 is built from 14 residues. V was pared by 4 bases and J by 5 bases, with 15 bases between. Germline-derived CDR1 and CDR2 are SGHKS and YYEKEE (reference sequence). The CDR3 DNA reads TGTGCCAGCAGCCCAGGGCCGGGTTGGACTGAAGCTTTCTTT. Amino acid sequence: CASSPGPGWTEAFF. Using reference TRBV5-5 and TRBJ1-1 for the parts outside the CDR3, the full variable domain is DAGVTQSPTHLIKTRGQQVTLRCSPISGHKSVSWYQQVLGQGPQFIFQYYEKEERGRGNFPDRFSARQFPNYSSELNVNALLLGDSALYLCASSPGPGWTEAFFGQGTRLTVV.

J is TRBJ2-1 and V is TRBV7-2, with 9 bases fitting TRBD2. The V gene's germline CDR1 is SGHTA and CDR2 FQGNSA. The CDR3 covers 16 residues. V was pared by 5 bases and J by 4 bases, with 9 bases of the junction left unmatched. In DNA form, the CDR3 reads TGTGCCAGCAGCCCCCCAAGCGGGAGGTTGTACAATGAGCAGTTCTTC. It codes for CASSPPSGRLYNEQFF.

This chain joins TRBV30 and TRBJ1-4, with 10 bases fitting TRBD1. The trim removed 1 base at V and 8 bases at J, leaving 4 bases unmatched. The CDR3 is 14 amino acids. The germline V gene encodes CDR1 GTSNPN and CDR2 SVGIG (reference sequence). The CDR3 coding sequence is TGTGCCTGGAGTGGGGACAGGGGATACGAAAAACTGTTTTTT. Translated: CAWSGDRGYEKLFF.

This chain uses TRBV6-2 or TRBV6-3 with TRBJ2-5; 9 bases are a match to TRBD2. From germline, CDR1 is MNHEY and CDR2 SVGEGT. J lost 5 bases, V lost 1 base, and 5 bases had no gene match. The CDR3 is 15 residues long. CDR3 bases: TGTGCCAGCAGTTACTTGGGACTAGCAGGGGAGACCCAGTACTTC. Protein: CASSYLGLAGETQYF.

V gene TRBV6-1 combines with J gene TRBJ1-5; D might be TRBD1 (5 bases). V was pared by 3 bases and J by 5 bases, with 11 bases between. This CDR3 has 14 residues. Germline values: CDR1 MNHNS, CDR2 SASEGT. CDR3 coding DNA: TGTGCCAGCAGTGATATGGGGGGGGATCAGCCCCAGCATTTT. Amino acid sequence: CASSDMGGDQPQHF.

The gene calls are TRBV27 and TRBJ2-7, with 7 bases identical to TRBD2. This CDR3 is built from 14 residues. With 5 bases clipped from V and 7 bases from J, the junction kept 11 bases outside the gene matches. The germline gives CDR1 MNHEY, CDR2 SMNVEV (reference sequence). The CDR3 coding sequence is TGTGCCAGCAGTCCCGGGACTATCGCTCGGGAGCAGTACTTC. This encodes CASSPGTIAREQYF.

V is TRBV27 and J is TRBJ1-1; D call uncertain. Trimming took off 3 bases at V and 0 bases at J, with 8 bases between the two ends. Germline V gene data show CDR1 as MNHEY and CDR2 as SMNVEV (reference sequence). This CDR3 is 14 amino acids long. DNA of the CDR3: TGTGCCAGCAGTTTGTTGGGCATGAACACTGAAGCTTTCTTT. It translates to CASSLLGMNTEAFF.

The gene calls are TRBV18 and TRBJ2-5; 14 nucleotides match TRBD2. Germline CDR1 is KGHSH and CDR2 is LQKENI. This CDR3 comprises 16 residues. Losses at the gene ends were 3 bases for V and 2 bases for J; bases not matched to a gene: 2. The CDR3 nucleotides are TGTGCCAGCTCACCTCGGACTAGCGGGGGGCAAGAGACCCAGTACTTC. This sequence encodes CASSPRTSGGQETQYF.

V is TRBV27 and J is TRBJ2-6; D is possibly TRBD1 (6 bases). This CDR3 contains 15 residues. The V end was cut by 3 bases, the J end by 2 bases, with 8 bases between. From germline, CDR1 is MNHEY and CDR2 SMNVEV (reference sequence). The chain's CDR3 is CASSFGQPGANVLTF. The CDR3 nucleotides are TGTGCCAGCAGTTTCGGACAGCCTGGGGCCAACGTCCTGACTTTC.

The gene calls are TRBV7-8 and TRBJ2-1; the D is unclear. Germline CDR1 SGHVS, CDR2 FQNEAQ. The V end lost 3 bases, the J end lost 10 bases, and 13 bases lay between the germline ends. This CDR3 spans 13 amino acids. The CDR3 reads CASSFLTAREQFF. The CDR3 bases are TGTGCCAGCAGCTTTCTAACAGCACGGGAGCAGTTCTTC.

The J gene is TRBJ2-1, the V gene TRBV27; 7 positions agree with TRBD1. The junction had 3 bases not matched to a gene; V was cut back by 4 bases and J by 3 bases. The CDR3 totals 14 residues. The germline CDR1 and CDR2 sequences are MNHEY and SMNVEV (reference sequence). The CDR3 protein is CASSSGQVYNEQFF. For the CDR3, the DNA is TGTGCCAGCAGTTCCGGACAGGTCTACAATGAGCAGTTCTTC.

This clone was counted a few times. The V gene is TRBV19, the J gene TRBJ2-2; TRBD1 might be the D (5 bases). This CDR3 contains 17 residues. The V gene's germline CDR1 is LNHDA and CDR2 SQIVND (reference sequence). Trimming removed 5 bases at V and 1 base at J, with 17 bases between. CDR3 protein: CASSGAFRDENTGELFF. Written as DNA, the CDR3 is TGTGCCAGTAGTGGGGCTTTCAGGGATGAGAACACCGGGGAGCTGTTTTTT.

The chain carries TRBV7-2 and TRBJ1-1; 8 nucleotides align to TRBD1. The V segment lost 3 bases and the J segment 1 base; nucleotides outside the gene matches: 4. This CDR3 region has 15 residues. Germline V gene data show CDR1 as SGHTA and CDR2 as FQGNSA. The chain's CDR3 is CASSLGDRRNTEAFF. The DNA of the CDR3 is TGTGCCAGCAGCTTGGGGGACAGGAGGAACACTGAAGCTTTCTTT.

This chain joins TRBV4-3 and TRBJ1-6, with D unresolved. V was pared by 1 base and J by 10 bases, with 11 bases between. Germline V gene sequence: CDR1 LGHNA, CDR2 YSLEER. The CDR3 covers 14 residues. CDR3 loop: CASSQGTDNSPLHF. The CDR3 DNA is TGCGCCAGCAGCCAAGGAACAGACAACTCACCCCTCCACTTT.

This clone was seen once. The chain's CDR3 is CASSLGGGAFYGYTF. The DNA of the CDR3 is TGTGCCAGCAGCTTAGGAGGGGGCGCATTTTATGGCTACACCTTC. The rearrangement links TRBV11-2 to TRBJ1-2; TRBD1 matches at 7 bases. V shed 1 base and J 5 bases; nucleotides not matched to a gene: 7. The CDR3 is 15 amino acids. CDR1 and CDR2 from the germline V gene are SGHAT and FQNNGV. The whole variable domain, filled in from reference TRBV11-2 and TRBJ1-2, reads EAGVAQSPRYKIIEKRQSVAFWCNPISGHATLYWYQQILGQGPKLLIQFQNNGVVDDSQLPKDRFSAERLKGVDSTLKIQPAKLEDSAVYLCASSLGGGAFYGYTFGSGTRLTVV.